This T cell receptor (beta chain) emerged from a study of blood T cell repertoires in COVID-19. Background on the study: PBMCs, B-cell-depleted T cells, or T cells provided the cDNA or gDNA that made up the material.

Study processing details: Reference gene primers were amplified, and this amplification served to estimate nucleated cell counts. Produced via immunoSEQ multiplex PCR; TCRdb's table is partial and in-frame only. The DNA gave D and trimming, while V, J and clone size come from that table. The sample shows some 190,000 clones, less than 90% of them seen only once. Trimming took off 2 bases at V and 8 bases at J, with 16 bases between the two ends. Germline values: CDR1 MNHEY, CDR2 SVGAGI. The CDR3 covers 15 residues. The V gene is TRBV6-5, the J gene TRBJ2-1, with TRBD2 as a possible D gene (6 bases). This TCR was recovered from a man aged 25 to 45 with acute or convalescent COVID-19. Sequencing was carried out using peripheral blood. The CDR3 nucleotides are TGTGCCAGCAGTTACAGATTGGGGGGAGTTGATGAGCAGTTCTTC. Amino acids: CASSYRLGGVDEQFF.